This T cell receptor (beta chain) was sequenced during a study of T cell repertoires in ileal Crohn's disease. V was clipped by 3 bases and J by 1 base, with 7 bases between them. The germline V gene has CDR1 SEHNR and CDR2 FQNEAQ (reference sequence). The CDR3 runs 14 residues. The repertoire was sequenced with immunoSEQ multiplex PCR; TCRdb's copy has only in-frame clones and lacks some. The sample holds about 4,100 clones; 76% are singletons and the top ten take approximately 15%. The sequencing sample was made of ileal tissue. The rearrangement uses TRBV7-9 and TRBJ1-5; unclear D gene. This clonotype was obtained from an adult with Crohn's disease. CDR3 DNA sequence: TGTGCCAGCAGCTTTGACACCAGCAATCAGCCCCAGCATTTT. This codes for CASSFDTSNQPQHF.